This T cell receptor (beta chain) was obtained from a study of early T cells in non-severe SARS-CoV-2 infection. This clonotype was counted between two and nine times. The conserved closing phenylalanine or tryptophan is absent in this CDR3, likely reflecting a read error. After removal of 1 base from V and 4 bases from J, the junction contained 13 bases not matched to a gene. This CDR3 has 17 residues. From germline, CDR1 is SGHRS and CDR2 YFSETQ. TCRdb re-called the 5' RACE reads through MiXCR, storing one row per CDR3 protein. The sample lists about 46,000 distinct CDR3 sequences, roughly 5.4% occurring once.

The gene calls are TRBV5-1 and TRBJ1-1; 7 nucleotides agree with TRBD1. Sequenced material: whole blood, taken at baseline. This receptor was obtained from an adult who was a healthcare worker with PCR-confirmed SARS-CoV-2 infection or an uninfected control (not recorded which). This CDR3 reads CASSLTPLTGRGTEAFI. The CDR3 bases are TGCGCCAGCAGCTTGACCCCCTTGACAGGGCGAGGCACTGAAGCTTTCATT.